This T cell receptor beta chain was identified in a study of shared clonotypes between healthy human individuals. Sequencing was performed with immunoSEQ multiplex PCR; in TCRdb, only in-frame clones are kept and a portion is missing. The table has 600,000 or so clones, about 95% seen once; the top ten hold approximately 0.11%. Per the germline V gene, CDR1 is PRHDT and CDR2 is FYEKMQ (reference sequence). This CDR3 is built from 13 residues. V was trimmed by 5 bases and J by 5 bases, leaving 12 bases between them. It was CD45RO-negative cells, positively selected for CCR7, that made up naive CD8 cells, with terminally differentiated effector memory CD45RA+ cells excluded. The study drew its donors from healthy HIV-negative adults without recent acute infections or vaccinations.

This TCR was recovered from a woman in her thirties in good health. The genes are TRBV13 and TRBJ2-5; D is undetermined. Sequencing was done on a sample of naive CD8+ T cells sorted from blood. The CDR3 loop is CASSVNSLETQYF. The DNA of the CDR3 is TGTGCCAGCAGCGTGAATTCCTTGGAGACCCAGTACTTC. The full variable domain, in which reference TRBV13 and TRBJ2-5 provide the parts outside the CDR3, is AAGVIQSPRHLIKEKRETATLKCYPIPRHDTVYWYQQGPGQDPQFLISFYEKMQSDKGSIPDRFSAQQFSDYHSELNMSSLELGDSALYFCASSVNSLETQYFGPGTRLLVL.